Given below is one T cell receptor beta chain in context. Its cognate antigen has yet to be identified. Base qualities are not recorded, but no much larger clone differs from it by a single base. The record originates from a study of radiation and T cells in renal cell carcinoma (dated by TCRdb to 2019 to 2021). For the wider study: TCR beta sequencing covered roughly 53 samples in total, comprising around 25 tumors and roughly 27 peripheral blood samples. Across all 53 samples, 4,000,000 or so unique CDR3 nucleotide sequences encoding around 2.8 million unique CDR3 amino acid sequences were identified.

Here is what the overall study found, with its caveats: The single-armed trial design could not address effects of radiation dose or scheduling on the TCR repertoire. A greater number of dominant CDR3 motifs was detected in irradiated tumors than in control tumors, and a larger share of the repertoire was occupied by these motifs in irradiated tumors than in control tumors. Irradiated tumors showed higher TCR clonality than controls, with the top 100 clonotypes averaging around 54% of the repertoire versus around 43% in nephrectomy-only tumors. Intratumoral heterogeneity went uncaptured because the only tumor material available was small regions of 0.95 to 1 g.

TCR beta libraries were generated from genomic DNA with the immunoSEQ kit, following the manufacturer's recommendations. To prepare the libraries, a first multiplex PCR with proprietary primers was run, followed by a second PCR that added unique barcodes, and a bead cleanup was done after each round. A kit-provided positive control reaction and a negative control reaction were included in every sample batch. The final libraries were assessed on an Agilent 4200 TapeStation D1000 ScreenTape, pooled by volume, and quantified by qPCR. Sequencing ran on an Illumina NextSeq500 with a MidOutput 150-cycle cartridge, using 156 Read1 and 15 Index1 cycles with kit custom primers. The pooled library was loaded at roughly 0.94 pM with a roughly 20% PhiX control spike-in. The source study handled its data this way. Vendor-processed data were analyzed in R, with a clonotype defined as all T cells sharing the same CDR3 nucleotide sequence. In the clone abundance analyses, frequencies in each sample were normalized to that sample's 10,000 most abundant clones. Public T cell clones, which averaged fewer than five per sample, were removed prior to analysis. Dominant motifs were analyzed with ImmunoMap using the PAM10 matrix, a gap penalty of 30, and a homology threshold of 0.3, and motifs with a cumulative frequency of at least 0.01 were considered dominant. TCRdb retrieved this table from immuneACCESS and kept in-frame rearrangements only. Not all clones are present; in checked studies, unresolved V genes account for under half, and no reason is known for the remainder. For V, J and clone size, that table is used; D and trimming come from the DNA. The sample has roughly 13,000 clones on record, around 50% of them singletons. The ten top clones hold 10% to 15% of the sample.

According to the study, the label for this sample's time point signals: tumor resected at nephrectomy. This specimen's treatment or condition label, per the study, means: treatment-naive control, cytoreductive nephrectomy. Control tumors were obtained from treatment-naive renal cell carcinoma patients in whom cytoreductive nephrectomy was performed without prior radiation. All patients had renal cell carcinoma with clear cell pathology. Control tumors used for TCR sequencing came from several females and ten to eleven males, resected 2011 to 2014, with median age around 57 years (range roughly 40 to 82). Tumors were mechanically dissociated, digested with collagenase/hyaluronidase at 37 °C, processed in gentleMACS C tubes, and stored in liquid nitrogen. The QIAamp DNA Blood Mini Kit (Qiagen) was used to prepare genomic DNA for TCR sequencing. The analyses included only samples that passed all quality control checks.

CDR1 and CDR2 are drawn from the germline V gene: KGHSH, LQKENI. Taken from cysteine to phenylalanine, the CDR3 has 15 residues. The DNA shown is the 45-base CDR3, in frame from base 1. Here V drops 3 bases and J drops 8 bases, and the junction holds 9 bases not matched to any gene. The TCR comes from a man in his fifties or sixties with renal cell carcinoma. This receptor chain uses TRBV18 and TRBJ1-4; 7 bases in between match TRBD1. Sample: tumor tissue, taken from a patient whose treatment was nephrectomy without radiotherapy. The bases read TGTGCCAGCTCACCGAACCGGGACAGCGTAGAAAAACTGTTTTTT. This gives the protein CASSPNRDSVEKLFF.